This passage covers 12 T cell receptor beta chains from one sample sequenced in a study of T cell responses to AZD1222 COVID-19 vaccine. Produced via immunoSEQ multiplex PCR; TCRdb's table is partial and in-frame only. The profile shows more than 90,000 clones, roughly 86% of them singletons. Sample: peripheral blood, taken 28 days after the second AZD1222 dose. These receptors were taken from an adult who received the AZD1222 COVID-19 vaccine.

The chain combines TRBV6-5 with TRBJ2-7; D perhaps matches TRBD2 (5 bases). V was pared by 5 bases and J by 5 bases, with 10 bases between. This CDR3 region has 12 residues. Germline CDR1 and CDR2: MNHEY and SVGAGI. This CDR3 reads CASSLLRDEQYF. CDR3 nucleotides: TGTGCCAGCAGTCTTCTGCGGGACGAGCAGTACTTC.

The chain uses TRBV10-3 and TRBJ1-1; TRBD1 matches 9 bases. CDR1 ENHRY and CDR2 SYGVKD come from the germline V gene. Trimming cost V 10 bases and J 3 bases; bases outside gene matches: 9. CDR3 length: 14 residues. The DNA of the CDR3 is TGTGCCACGCAGGGACAGGGACAGGACACTGAAGCTTTCTTT. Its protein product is CATQGQGQDTEAFF.

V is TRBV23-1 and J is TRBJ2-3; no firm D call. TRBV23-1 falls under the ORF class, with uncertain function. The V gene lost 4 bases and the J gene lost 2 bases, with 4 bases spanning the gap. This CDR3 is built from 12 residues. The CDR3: CASSPFTDTQYF. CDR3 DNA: TGCGCCAGCAGTCCCTTCACAGATACGCAGTATTTT.

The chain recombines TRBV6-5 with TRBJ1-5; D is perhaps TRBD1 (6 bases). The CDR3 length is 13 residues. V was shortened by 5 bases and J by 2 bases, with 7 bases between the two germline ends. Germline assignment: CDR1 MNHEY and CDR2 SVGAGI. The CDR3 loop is CASSRQGNQPQHF. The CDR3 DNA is TGTGCCAGCAGTCGACAGGGCAATCAGCCCCAGCATTTT.

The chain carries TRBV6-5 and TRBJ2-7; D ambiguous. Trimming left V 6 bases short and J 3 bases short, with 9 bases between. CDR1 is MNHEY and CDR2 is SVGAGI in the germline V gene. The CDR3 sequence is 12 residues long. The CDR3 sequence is CASSENDYEQYF. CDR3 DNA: TGTGCCAGCAGCGAGAACGACTACGAGCAGTACTTC.

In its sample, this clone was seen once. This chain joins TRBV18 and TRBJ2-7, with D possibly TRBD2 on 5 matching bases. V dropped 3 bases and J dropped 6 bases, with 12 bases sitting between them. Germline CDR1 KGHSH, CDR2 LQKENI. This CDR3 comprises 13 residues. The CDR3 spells CASSPADEGEQYF. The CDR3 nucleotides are TGTGCCAGCTCACCTGCCGACGAGGGCGAGCAGTACTTC.

CDR3 DNA: TGTGCCAGCAGTGGGTTTCAGCCCCAGCATTTT. Translating gives CASSGFQPQHF. The genes are TRBV28 and TRBJ1-5; no reliable D call. Germline-derived CDR1 and CDR2 are MDHEN and SYDVKM. V dropped 5 bases and J dropped 6 bases, with 5 bases sitting between them. The length of the CDR3 is 11 residues. Based on the CDR3 plus reference TRBV28 and TRBJ1-5, the full variable domain is DVKVTQSSRYLVKRTGEKVFLECVQDMDHENMFWYRQDPGLGLRLIYFSYDVKMKEKGDIPEGYSVSREKKERFSLILESASTNQTSMYLCASSGFQPQHFGDGTRLSIL.

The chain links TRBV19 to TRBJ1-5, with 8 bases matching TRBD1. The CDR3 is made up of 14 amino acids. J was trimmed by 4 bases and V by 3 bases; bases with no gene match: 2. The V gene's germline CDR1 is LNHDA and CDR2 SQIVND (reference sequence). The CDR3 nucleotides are TGTGCCAGTAGTATGAACAGGGGGAATCAGCCCCAGCATTTT. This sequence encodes CASSMNRGNQPQHF.

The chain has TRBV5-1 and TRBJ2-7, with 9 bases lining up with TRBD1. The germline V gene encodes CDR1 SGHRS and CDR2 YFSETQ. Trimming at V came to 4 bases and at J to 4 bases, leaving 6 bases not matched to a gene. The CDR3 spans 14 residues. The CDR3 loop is CASSRGQGGYEQYF. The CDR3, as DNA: TGCGCCAGCAGCAGGGGACAGGGCGGGTACGAGCAGTACTTC.

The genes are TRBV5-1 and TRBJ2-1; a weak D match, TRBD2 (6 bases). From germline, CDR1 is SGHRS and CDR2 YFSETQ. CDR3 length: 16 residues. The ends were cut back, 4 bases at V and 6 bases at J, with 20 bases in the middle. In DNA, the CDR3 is TGCGCCAGCAGCCCCCTTGCGACCGGGAGTGGCAATGAGCAGTTCTTC. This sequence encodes CASSPLATGSGNEQFF.

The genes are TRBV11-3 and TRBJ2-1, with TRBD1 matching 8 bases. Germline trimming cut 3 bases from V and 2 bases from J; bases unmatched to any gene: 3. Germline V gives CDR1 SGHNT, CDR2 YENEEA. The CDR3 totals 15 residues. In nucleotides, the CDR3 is TGTGCCAGCAGCTTCCGACAGGGGCCCTACAATGAGCAGTTCTTC. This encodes CASSFRQGPYNEQFF.

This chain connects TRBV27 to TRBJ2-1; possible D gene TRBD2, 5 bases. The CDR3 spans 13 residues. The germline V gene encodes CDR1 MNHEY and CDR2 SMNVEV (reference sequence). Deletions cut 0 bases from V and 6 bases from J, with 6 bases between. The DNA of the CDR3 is TGTGCCAGCAGTTTATCGGGGAGCAATGAGCAGTTCTTC. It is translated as CASSLSGSNEQFF.